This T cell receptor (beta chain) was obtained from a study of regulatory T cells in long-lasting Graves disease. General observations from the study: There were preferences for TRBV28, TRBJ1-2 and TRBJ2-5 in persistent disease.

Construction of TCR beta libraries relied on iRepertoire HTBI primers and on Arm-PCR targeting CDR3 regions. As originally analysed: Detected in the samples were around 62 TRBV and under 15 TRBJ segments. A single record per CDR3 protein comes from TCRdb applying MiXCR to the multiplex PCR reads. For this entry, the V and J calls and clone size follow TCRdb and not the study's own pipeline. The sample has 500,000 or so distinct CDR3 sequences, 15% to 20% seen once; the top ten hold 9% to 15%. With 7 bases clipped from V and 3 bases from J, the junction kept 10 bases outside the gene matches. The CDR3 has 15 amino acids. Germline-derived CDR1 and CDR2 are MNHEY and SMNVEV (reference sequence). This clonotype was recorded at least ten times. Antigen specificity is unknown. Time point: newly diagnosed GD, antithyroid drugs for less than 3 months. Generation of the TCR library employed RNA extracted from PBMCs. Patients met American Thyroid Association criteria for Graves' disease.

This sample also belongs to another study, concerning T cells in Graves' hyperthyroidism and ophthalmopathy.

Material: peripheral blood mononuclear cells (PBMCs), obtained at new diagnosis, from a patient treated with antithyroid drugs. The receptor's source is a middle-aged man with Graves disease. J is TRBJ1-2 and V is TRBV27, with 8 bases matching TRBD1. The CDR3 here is CASKKQGEPYYGYTF. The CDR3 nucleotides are TGTGCCAGCAAAAAACAGGGGGAGCCCTACTATGGCTACACCTTC.